This T cell receptor beta chain was documented in a study of identical twins. TCRdb re-called the 5' RACE reads through MiXCR, storing one row per CDR3 protein. Seen here are about 890,000 distinct CDR3 sequences, about 12% observed once, and the top ten hold 1.5% to 2%. CDR3 size: 17 residues. Germline CDR1 is SGDLS and CDR2 is YYNGEE. V was clipped by 3 bases and J by 0 bases; unmatched bases: 5. This clonotype was detected only a few times. These same data were also listed under a study on yellow fever vaccine responses in identical twins.

What was sequenced was PBMCs. The chain uses TRBV9 and TRBJ2-3; 12 bases agree with TRBD2. This TCR derives from a woman aged 18-29 years in good health. CDR3 amino acids: CASSAGLAGSSTDTQYF. The CDR3, as DNA: TGTGCCAGCAGCGCCGGACTAGCGGGATCTAGCACAGATACGCAGTATTTT. The variable domain in full, completed from reference TRBV9 and TRBJ2-3, reads DSGVTQTPKHLITATGQRVTLRCSPRSGDLSVYWYQQSLDQGLQFLIQYYNGEERAKGNILERFSAQQFPDLHSELNLSSLELGDSALYFCASSAGLAGSSTDTQYFGPGTRLTVL.